Following are 31 T cell receptor beta chains from one sample sequenced in a study of radiation and T cells in renal cell carcinoma. TCRdb's table, derived via immunoSEQ multiplex PCR, lists solely in-frame clones and lacks some. Here the sample spans 110,000 to 150,000 clones, over 65% being singletons. Described time point: baseline pretreatment blood. Treatment reported: 15 Gy SBRT to primary tumor, nephrectomy 4 weeks later. The sample consisted of blood, taken from a patient whose treatment included radiotherapy and nephrectomy. The origin of the receptors is a woman in her fifties or sixties with renal cell carcinoma.

This clone was picked up many times. V is TRBV6-6 and J is TRBJ2-7; 7 positions match TRBD2. Trimming cost V 5 bases and J 6 bases; bases outside gene matches: 7. Germline V gives CDR1 MNHNY, CDR2 SVGAGI (reference sequence). The CDR3 extends over 13 amino acids. The CDR3 here is CASSQRDQSEQYF. The CDR3 coding sequence is TGTGCCAGCAGTCAGCGGGACCAGAGCGAGCAGTACTTC.

The chain uses TRBV5-6 and TRBJ1-5; D is unclear. The CDR3 runs to 17 residues. Trimming cost V 4 bases and J 2 bases, with 19 bases left between them. CDR1 and CDR2 (germline): SGHDT, YYEEEE. The CDR3 DNA is TGTGCCAGCAGCCCCCGGACGGAGGATTTTGGCAATCAGCCCCAGCATTTT. Translation gives CASSPRTEDFGNQPQHF.

The CDR3: CAISVTEETEQYF. DNA for the CDR3: TGTGCCATCAGTGTTACGGAGGAAACCGAGCAGTACTTC. The chain joins TRBV10-3 to TRBJ2-7; TRBD2 is a possible D gene (5 bases). V was shortened by 4 bases and J by 6 bases, with 13 bases between the two germline ends. Germline assignment: CDR1 ENHRY and CDR2 SYGVKD. There are 13 residues in the CDR3.

The genes are TRBV27 and TRBJ2-1; D might be TRBD2 (6 bases). With 10 bases removed from V and 0 bases from J, the gap between germline ends came to 13 bases. CDR3 length: 14 residues. The germline gives CDR1 MNHEY, CDR2 SMNVEV (reference sequence). CDR3 bases: TGTGCCACCACGCGGGATCACTCCTACAATGAGCAGTTCTTC. It translates to CATTRDHSYNEQFF.

This clone was recorded many times. The J gene is TRBJ2-7, the V gene TRBV5-6; D is ambiguous. The CDR3 is made up of 12 amino acids. CDR1 and CDR2 (germline): SGHDT, YYEEEE. The V gene lost 0 bases and the J gene lost 6 bases, with 7 bases spanning the gap. In DNA, the CDR3 is TGTGCCAGCAGCTTGGGGTGGAGCGAGCAGTACTTC. It yields the protein CASSLGWSEQYF.

The J gene is TRBJ2-7, the V gene TRBV6-5; D is ambiguous. This CDR3 has 11 residues. The V end lost 6 bases, the J end lost 7 bases, and 10 bases lay between the germline ends. Germline assignment: CDR1 MNHEY and CDR2 SVGAGI. The CDR3, as DNA: TGTGCCAGCAGAGAACTGGGGGAGCAGTACTTC. It yields the protein CASRELGEQYF.

The chain is built from TRBV9 and TRBJ2-1; 7 nucleotides match TRBD2. Trimming cost V 0 bases and J 2 bases; bases outside gene matches: 2. Per germline, CDR1 SGDLS and CDR2 YYNGEE. The CDR3 consists of 15 residues. The CDR3 is CASSVVGGPYNEQFF. For the CDR3, the DNA is TGTGCCAGCAGCGTAGTGGGAGGGCCCTACAATGAGCAGTTCTTC.

V and J are TRBV2 and TRBJ1-4; a possible D gene is TRBD1 (6 bases). The CDR3 totals 16 residues. Trimming took off 8 bases at V and 7 bases at J, with 23 bases between the two ends. Germline-derived CDR1 and CDR2 are SNHLY and FYNNEI. CDR3: CASRALGGRLTEKLFF. The CDR3 coding sequence is TGTGCCAGCCGAGCACTGGGGGGGCGCTTGACTGAAAAACTGTTTTTT. Variable domain in full (rest from reference TRBV2 and TRBJ1-4): EPEVTQTPSHQVTQMGQEVILRCVPISNHLYFYWYRQILGQKVEFLVSFYNNEISEKSEIFDDQFSVERPDGSNFTLKIRSTKLEDSAMYFCASRALGGRLTEKLFFGSGTQLSVL.

The chain combines TRBV18 with TRBJ2-7; D is undetermined. The CDR3 is made up of 14 amino acids. Trimming cost V 0 bases and J 0 bases, with 6 bases left between them. The V gene's germline CDR1 is KGHSH and CDR2 LQKENI. The CDR3 protein is CASSPPYGSYEQYF. Written as DNA, the CDR3 is TGTGCCAGCTCACCACCGTACGGCTCCTACGAGCAGTACTTC.

This clone turned up a few times. The J gene is TRBJ2-5, the V gene TRBV30; TRBD2 agrees at 7 bases. Germline values: CDR1 GTSNPN, CDR2 SVGIG (reference sequence). The ends lost 2 bases at V and 7 bases at J; junction bases unmatched: 7. This CDR3 has 13 amino acids. The CDR3: CAWSRSGVGTQYF. As DNA, the CDR3 is TGTGCCTGGAGTAGGAGCGGGGTAGGGACCCAGTACTTC.

The J gene is TRBJ1-1, the V gene TRBV4-3; 7 bases agree with TRBD1. Germline-derived CDR1 and CDR2 are LGHNA and YSLEER. The CDR3 consists of 15 residues. V lost 0 bases to trimming and J lost 5 bases; unmatched junction nucleotides: 6. In nucleotides, the CDR3 is TGCGCCAGCAGCCAAGACGGCCAGGGGGAAACTGAAGCTTTCTTT. Its translation: CASSQDGQGETEAFF.

This chain joins TRBV30 and TRBJ2-1; no reliable D call. V dropped 2 bases and J dropped 7 bases, with 15 bases sitting between them. This CDR3 is 14 amino acids long. CDR1 is GTSNPN, CDR2 SVGIG, per germline (reference sequence). The CDR3 region is CAWSSVGIYNEQFF. The CDR3 nucleotides read TGTGCCTGGAGTAGCGTGGGGATTTATAATGAGCAGTTCTTC.

CDR3 sequence (DNA): TGCGCCAGCAGCTTGGACAGCCTCGATAATTCACCCCTCCACTTT. This sequence encodes CASSLDSLDNSPLHF. J is TRBJ1-6 and V is TRBV5-1; D gene unclear. The ends were cut back, 0 bases at V and 5 bases at J, with 9 bases in the middle. Germline V gene sequence: CDR1 SGHRS, CDR2 YFSETQ. The CDR3 has 15 amino acids.

The rearrangement links TRBV5-5 to TRBJ2-3; 9 nucleotides line up with TRBD1. Germline CDR1 reads SGHKS; CDR2 reads YYEKEE (reference sequence). Trimming cost V 6 bases and J 3 bases; bases outside gene matches: 5. The CDR3 is made up of 14 amino acids. DNA for the CDR3: TGTGCCAGCACGCCTGGACAGGGGACAGATACGCAGTATTTT. Its translation is CASTPGQGTDTQYF.

This clone was observed a few times. The CDR3 DNA follows: TGTGCCAGTAGTCCGGGACAGGGGGCCGACTATGGCTACACCTTC. Amino acids: CASSPGQGADYGYTF. The chain combines TRBV19 with TRBJ1-2; 12 nucleotides match TRBD1. This CDR3 spans 15 amino acids. Germline loops: CDR1 LNHDA, CDR2 SQIVND (reference sequence). Germline trimming cut 5 bases from V and 3 bases from J; bases unmatched to any gene: 4. Full variable domain (outside the CDR3, taken from reference TRBV19 and TRBJ1-2): DGGITQSPKYLFRKEGQNVTLSCEQNLNHDAMYWYRQDPGQGLRLIYYSQIVNDFQKGDIAEGYSVSREKKESFPLTVTSAQKNPTAFYLCASSPGQGADYGYTFGSGTRLTVV.

The rearrangement joins TRBV7-9 to TRBJ2-7, with 7 bases lining up with TRBD1. With 9 bases clipped from V and 0 bases from J, the junction kept 5 bases outside the gene matches. The CDR3 contains 13 residues. Germline-derived CDR1 and CDR2 are SEHNR and FQNEAQ (reference sequence). This CDR3 is CASRRDSSYEQYF. The CDR3, as DNA: TGTGCCAGTCGTCGGGACAGCTCCTACGAGCAGTACTTC. Drawing the rest from reference TRBV7-9 and TRBJ2-7, the complete variable domain is DTGVSQNPRHKITKRGQNVTFRCDPISEHNRLYWYRQTLGQGPEFLTYFQNEAQLEKSRLLSDRFSAERPKGSFSTLEIQRTEQGDSAMYLCASRRDSSYEQYFGPGTRLTVT.

Here the CDR3 reads CASSVSTESEAFF. CDR3 sequence (DNA): TGTGCCAGCAGCGTTAGTACAGAGTCTGAAGCTTTCTTT. The V and J genes are TRBV9 and TRBJ1-1; D unresolved. Between the trimmed V and J ends, which lost 2 bases and 6 bases, there was a span of 11 bases. CDR1 and CDR2 (germline): SGDLS, YYNGEE. The CDR3 length is 13 residues. Supplemented by reference TRBV9 and TRBJ1-1, the full variable domain reads DSGVTQTPKHLITATGQRVTLRCSPRSGDLSVYWYQQSLDQGLQFLIQYYNGEERAKGNILERFSAQQFPDLHSELNLSSLELGDSALYFCASSVSTESEAFFGQGTRLTVV.

For this clone: Different DNA sequences within this sample yield the same CDR3. This chain connects TRBV15 to TRBJ2-7, with D unclear. Trimming shortened V by 0 bases and J by 4 bases, and 7 bases separated the two germline ends. The CDR3 totals 13 residues. The germline CDR1 and CDR2 sequences are LNHNV and YYDKDF (reference sequence). The CDR3 is CATSRDLGYEQYF. The DNA for the CDR3 is TGTGCCACCAGCAGAGATCTGGGATACGAGCAGTACTTC.

This clone appeared a single time. The chain has TRBV4-1 and TRBJ1-5; D ambiguous. The CDR3 consists of 15 residues. Trimming removed 1 base from V and 2 bases from J, with 9 bases in between. Germline-derived CDR1 and CDR2 are MGHRA and YSYEKL. The CDR3 is CASSQGGAGNQPQHF. The CDR3 nucleotides are TGCGCCAGCAGCCAAGGGGGAGCAGGCAATCAGCCCCAGCATTTT.

This sequence joins TRBV18 and TRBJ2-7; 8 bases are shared with TRBD1. The length of the CDR3 is 15 residues. Trimming took 4 bases from V and 4 from J; bases not matched to a gene: 9. Germline V gene data show CDR1 as KGHSH and CDR2 as LQKENI. The CDR3 loop is CASSLTPDREYEQYF. CDR3 nucleotides: TGTGCCAGCTCACTTACCCCGGACAGGGAATACGAGCAGTACTTC.

This chain links TRBV6-5 with TRBJ2-2; D remains ambiguous. From germline, CDR1 is MNHEY and CDR2 SVGAGI. V lost 0 bases to trimming and J lost 0 bases, with 5 bases between them. The CDR3 consists of 15 residues. The DNA of the CDR3 is TGTGCCAGCAGTTACTCGAACCCGAACACCGGGGAGCTGTTTTTT. Amino acids: CASSYSNPNTGELFF.

The rearrangement joins TRBV6-5 to TRBJ1-3; D perhaps matches TRBD1 (5 bases). Trimming took off 8 bases at V and 4 bases at J, with 12 bases between the two ends. Germline values: CDR1 MNHEY, CDR2 SVGAGI. The CDR3 spans 13 residues. The CDR3 loop is CASGGSGGNTIYF. CDR3 sequence (DNA): TGTGCCAGCGGGGGGTCGGGCGGAAACACCATATATTTT.

The chain couples TRBV5-6 to TRBJ2-1; perhaps D is TRBD1 or TRBD2 (5 bases each). The CDR3 runs 15 residues. From germline, CDR1 is SGHDT and CDR2 YYEEEE. Between the trimmed V and J ends, which lost 1 base and 6 bases, there was a span of 14 bases. The chain's CDR3 is CASSLYQGGGNEQFF. The CDR3 DNA sequence: TGTGCCAGCAGCTTGTACCAGGGTGGGGGCAATGAGCAGTTCTTC.

The sample holds one count of this clone. The V gene is TRBV27, the J gene TRBJ2-4, with TRBD1 identical over 7 bases. The CDR3 has 14 residues. CDR1 is MNHEY, CDR2 SMNVEV, per germline (reference sequence). The V segment lost 2 bases and the J segment 7 bases; nucleotides outside the gene matches: 5. CDR3 DNA: TGTGCCAGCAGTTTAGACAGGGCCATGAACATTCAGTACTTC. This encodes CASSLDRAMNIQYF.

V gene TRBV7-6 combines with J gene TRBJ2-3, with D unclear. The CDR3 has 14 amino acids. Germline V gene lookup returns CDR1 SGHVS and CDR2 FNYEAQ. Trimming took off 5 bases at V and 2 bases at J, with 11 bases between the two ends. Here the CDR3 DNA reads TGTGCCAGCAGCCCCATGAGCCTCACAGATACGCAGTATTTT. It yields the protein CASSPMSLTDTQYF.

The sample holds one count of this clone. This CDR3 is CASSLELAEETQYF. The CDR3 DNA follows: TGTGCCAGCAGCTTGGAACTAGCGGAAGAGACCCAGTACTTC. The chain recombines TRBV5-4 with TRBJ2-5, with TRBD2 identical over 8 bases. Germline V gene sequence: CDR1 SGHNT, CDR2 YYREEE (reference sequence). V was clipped by 0 bases and J by 3 bases; unmatched bases: 1. CDR3 length: 14 amino acids.

The chain couples TRBV5-1 to TRBJ2-3, with D possibly matching TRBD2 (5 bases). The length of the CDR3 is 15 residues. V lost 0 bases and J 2 bases, leaving 10 bases between the germline ends. Germline V lookup: CDR1 SGHRS, CDR2 YFSETQ. Here the CDR3 reads CASSLDKGATDTQYF. The CDR3, as DNA: TGCGCCAGCAGCTTGGACAAGGGAGCCACAGATACGCAGTATTTT.

CDR3 nucleotides: TGTGCCAGCTCCGAGGGGTTGGACACTGAAGCTTTCTTT. It encodes CASSEGLDTEAFF. The rearrangement joins TRBV6-5 to TRBJ1-1; the D gene is possibly TRBD1 (5 bases). The CDR3 is 13 amino acids. From germline, CDR1 is MNHEY and CDR2 SVGAGI. Trimming shortened V by 8 bases and J by 3 bases, and 13 bases separated the two germline ends.

V usage is TRBV19 and J usage is TRBJ1-5, with D perhaps TRBD1 (6 bases). CDR1 is LNHDA and CDR2 is SQIVND in the germline V gene (reference sequence). The CDR3 extends over 15 amino acids. V was pared by 6 bases and J by 4 bases, with 16 bases between. The CDR3 coding sequence is TGTGCCAGTAGGGACAGTTGGGGGGCTAATCAGCCCCAGCATTTT. This codes for CASRDSWGANQPQHF.

This clone was counted only a few times. The V gene is TRBV9, the J gene TRBJ1-5, with a weak D call TRBD1 (6 bases). Germline V gives CDR1 SGDLS, CDR2 YYNGEE. CDR3 size: 14 residues. V shed 4 bases and J shed 3 bases, with 11 bases lying between them. The CDR3 region has the DNA TGTGCCAGCAGCTTCACAGGGAACAATCAGCCCCAGCATTTT. Translation: CASSFTGNNQPQHF.

The J gene is TRBJ1-5, the V gene TRBV5-6; D gene ambiguous. The V and J ends lost 2 bases and 3 bases respectively, with 3 bases between them. The CDR3 consists of 12 residues. Per the germline V gene, CDR1 is SGHDT and CDR2 is YYEEEE. CDR3 DNA: TGTGCCAGCAGCTTAATCAATCAGCCCCAGCATTTT. Translation: CASSLINQPQHF.